This T cell receptor beta chain was identified during a study of CD8+ T cells in alopecia areata. At the level of the study: Twice daily, treated patients received 5 to 10 mg of oral tofacitinib.

V gave up 7 bases and J gave up 3 bases, with 12 bases separating them. The CDR3 runs 14 residues. The germline V gene encodes CDR1 MNHEY and CDR2 SMNVEV (reference sequence). About this clone: The antigen is unknown.

General observations from the study: Sequencing of scalp tissue also captures the resident alphabeta T cells of normal skin. Greater clonality was observed in lesional scalp samples, especially alopecia totalis/universalis, versus normal scalp.

Extracted RNA was reverse transcribed, and the resulting cDNA served as sequencing template. Generated by immunoSEQ multiplex PCR, the TCRdb table keeps only in-frame clones and is missing some. The top ten hold about 6.8% of the sample, which has about 160,000 clones, 47% seen once. In alopecia areata patients, both lesional scalp punch biopsies and peripheral blood were collected. The sequence came from a human donor with alopecia areata. Sample: CD4+ T cells sorted from blood. The genes are TRBV27 and TRBJ2-2; perhaps D is TRBD1 or TRBD2 (5 bases each). DNA for the CDR3: TGTGCCAGCATGGGACGGCAGCACACCGGGGAGCTGTTTTTT. It specifies CASMGRQHTGELFF.